One and the same sample provided the 8 T cell receptor beta chains below, sequenced in a study of blood T cell repertoires in COVID-19. The table came from immunoSEQ multiplex PCR; TCRdb's copy has only in-frame clones and leaves some out. The sample has tens of thousands of clones; about 86% are singletons. Sequenced: peripheral blood. The receptors were gathered from a human donor in a cohort sampled during active COVID-19.

This chain's CDR3 is CASRFLAGAYEQYF. The CDR3 bases are TGTGCCAGCAGGTTCTTAGCGGGTGCCTACGAGCAGTACTTC. The rearrangement joins TRBV11-2 to TRBJ2-7, with 7 bases lining up with TRBD2. Germline-derived CDR1 and CDR2 are SGHAT and FQNNGV. The CDR3 contains 14 residues. V shed 6 bases and J 2 bases; nucleotides not matched to a gene: 7.

This clone has only one observation. The V call is TRBV18, the J call TRBJ1-6; D is uncertain. This CDR3 is 15 amino acids long. Trimming cost V 3 bases and J 7 bases, with 13 bases left between them. The germline V gene encodes CDR1 KGHSH and CDR2 LQKENI. The CDR3, as DNA: TGTGCCAGCTCACCGGGGAGAAACTTCAATTCACCCCTCCACTTT. Translation: CASSPGRNFNSPLHF.

The V gene is TRBV30, the J gene TRBJ2-3; 12 nucleotides align to TRBD2. Germline lookup yields CDR1 GTSNPN and CDR2 SVGIG (reference sequence). The CDR3 has 13 residues. V shed 6 bases, J shed 5 bases, and the junction held 3 bases outside the gene matches. CDR3 bases: TGTGCCTGCGGACTAGCGGGGAGAGATACGCAGTATTTT. Translation: CACGLAGRDTQYF.

This chain links TRBV10-3 with TRBJ1-2, with 7 nucleotides matching TRBD1. The V gene's germline CDR1 is ENHRY and CDR2 SYGVKD. The V gene end was trimmed by 0 bases and the J gene end by 4 bases; junction bases not matched to a gene: 5. CDR3 length: 15 residues. CDR3 coding DNA: TGTGCCATCAGTGAGTCGACAGGGACTGGCTATGGCTACACCTTC. This gives the protein CAISESTGTGYGYTF.

The rearrangement links TRBV18 to TRBJ2-7; tentative D call: TRBD2 (6 bases). The germline V gene encodes CDR1 KGHSH and CDR2 LQKENI. Trimming removed 3 bases from V and 5 bases from J, with 11 bases in between. The CDR3 sequence is 13 residues long. The CDR3 here is CASSPSGGNEQYF. In DNA form, the CDR3 reads TGTGCCAGCTCACCTAGCGGAGGGAACGAGCAGTACTTC.

The chain is built from TRBV12-3 or TRBV12-4 and TRBJ1-4, with 7 bases fitting TRBD1. The CDR3 is made up of 13 amino acids. V trimming: 6 bases; J trimming: 16 bases; junction bases outside the gene matches: 14. CDR3 sequence: CASSSQQRQGPFF. The CDR3 coding sequence is TGTGCCAGCAGCTCACAGCAGCGACAGGGTCCGTTTTTT.

This clone is medium-sized by share. The chain joins TRBV14 to TRBJ1-1; a possible D gene is TRBD1 (6 bases). Between the trimmed V and J ends, which lost 5 bases and 7 bases, there was a span of 14 bases. CDR3 length: 13 amino acids. Germline V gene lookup returns CDR1 SGHDN and CDR2 FVKESK. The CDR3 nucleotides read TGTGCCAGCAGCTGGACAGAGCAGAGTGAAGCTTTCTTT. It translates to CASSWTEQSEAFF.

This clone is a singleton in its sample. This rearrangement joins TRBV27 to TRBJ1-2; D possibly corresponds to TRBD1 (5 bases). Germline CDR1 reads MNHEY; CDR2 reads SMNVEV (reference sequence). V shed 4 bases and J shed 7 bases, with 16 bases lying between them. This CDR3 spans 14 amino acids. The CDR3: CASSWAKGQGGYTF. The CDR3 DNA sequence: TGTGCCAGCAGTTGGGCCAAGGGTCAGGGTGGCTACACCTTC.